A selection of T cell receptor beta chains follows, all from one sample in a study of PD-1 blockade in mismatch repair-deficient tumors. The protocol was immunoSEQ multiplex PCR, while the TCRdb copy is restricted to in-frame clones and leaves out a portion. Counted here are some 120,000 clones, 60% to 85% occurring once; the ten biggest clones make up less than 5.5%. Sequences were derived from peripheral blood, sampled about 60 weeks after starting pembrolizumab. Every receptor here comes from an adult with mismatch repair-deficient cancer. Both conserved end residues are part of each CDR3. D genes are given only for firm matches. Rows may omit the clone size; those that give it use once, few, many or a size class.

V,D,size,J,DNA,CDR3
TRBV10-3,.,.,TRBJ1-5,TGTGCCATCAGGGATACCGGGGCAGGTCAGCCCCAGCATTTT,CAIRDTGAGQPQHF
TRBV5-6,.,once,TRBJ2-7,TGTGCCAGCAGCTTTCCGGGGACAAAGGGCGAGCAGTACTTC,CASSFPGTKGEQYF
TRBV5-4,TRBD2,once,TRBJ2-2,TGTGCCAGCAGCCCCTTAGCGGGAGTTGTTAACGGGGAGCTGTTTTTT,CASSPLAGVVNGELFF
TRBV7-3,.,.,TRBJ2-6,TGTGCCAGCAGCGTAAGCTCTGGGGCCAACGTCCTGACTTTC,CASSVSSGANVLTF
TRBV6-1,.,few,TRBJ2-1,TGTGCCAGCAGTGAATATACTAGCCTCCTTTACAATGAGCAGTTCTTC,CASSEYTSLLYNEQFF
TRBV2,.,.,TRBJ2-1,TGTGCCAGCAAGGCACGCAGCGGGTCTAGCTCCTACAATGAGCAGTTCTTC,CASKARSGSSSYNEQFF
TRBV18,.,few,TRBJ1-5,TGTGCCAGCTCACCAGGGCAGGGCAATCAGCCCCAGCATTTT,CASSPGQGNQPQHF
TRBV2,.,.,TRBJ2-3,TGTGCCAGCACCCTGGGGGGGGCATGGGATACGCAGTATTTT,CASTLGGAWDTQYF
TRBV5-1,.,.,TRBJ2-7,TGCGCCAGCAGTCCTCTCAGCTCCTACGAGCAGTACTTC,CASSPLSSYEQYF
TRBV7-2,TRBD1,.,TRBJ1-3,TGTGCCAGCAGCTTAGGGGGACAGCTTGGAAACACCATATATTTT,CASSLGGQLGNTIYF
TRBV7-7,TRBD2,.,TRBJ2-2,TGTGCTAGCAGCCAGGGACTAGCGTCCGGGGAGCTGTTTTTT,CASSQGLASGELFF
TRBV10-3,TRBD1,.,TRBJ2-2,TGTGCCATCAGGGGGACAGGGGGCACCGGGGAGCTGTTTTTT,CAIRGTGGTGELFF
TRBV30,TRBD1,.,TRBJ1-2,TGTGCCTGGAGTCAGGGGGGTTTCTATGGCTACACCTTC,CAWSQGGFYGYTF
TRBV5-1,.,few,TRBJ1-1,TGCGCCAGCAGCCTACGTGCCCGGAACACTGAAGCTTTCTTT,CASSLRARNTEAFF
TRBV30,.,.,TRBJ1-3,TGTGCCTGGAGTAGAGGGGCAGGAAACACCATATATTTT,CAWSRGAGNTIYF
TRBV11-1,.,once,TRBJ1-5,TGTGCCAGCAGCCCACTTGGCGTAAGCAATCAGCCCCAGCATTTT,CASSPLGVSNQPQHF
TRBV9,TRBD1,.,TRBJ2-7,TGTGCCAGCAGCACCGGGACAGGGGGTTGGGAGCAGTACTTC,CASSTGTGGWEQYF
TRBV11-2,TRBD2,.,TRBJ2-3,TGTGCCAGCAGCTTACGGGGGGTAGGCACAGATACGCAGTATTTT,CASSLRGVGTDTQYF
TRBV6-4,TRBD2,.,TRBJ2-1,TGTGCCAGCAGTCTACTAGCGGGAGGGCCGATTGAGCAGTTCTTC,CASSLLAGGPIEQFF
TRBV2,.,.,TRBJ2-1,TGTGCCAGCAGCAAGGGCAGGTTTGATGAGCAGTTCTTC,CASSKGRFDEQFF
TRBV14,TRBD2,.,TRBJ2-1,TGTGCCAGCAGCCGAGTCCGGACTAGCGGGAGGGGGCATGAGCAGTTCTTC,CASSRVRTSGRGHEQFF
TRBV5-6,TRBD2,.,TRBJ2-3,TGTGCCAGCAGCTTGGAACTAGCGGGAACAGATACGCAGTATTTT,CASSLELAGTDTQYF
TRBV11-2,.,few,TRBJ1-4,TGTGCCAGCAGCCCCACCCTCGCCAGAAGTAATGAAAAACTGTTTTTT,CASSPTLARSNEKLFF
TRBV11-2,.,.,TRBJ1-1,TGTGCCAGCAGCCCCCCGGAGGGGATCGCTGAAGCTTTCTTT,CASSPPEGIAEAFF